The clone carrying this T cell receptor beta chain was counted a few times. The antigen is undetermined. This specimen comes from a study of cytomegalovirus exposure and HLA in healthy donors. PCR primers comprised 60 Vbeta and 13 Jbeta primers. Clones were read by immunoSEQ multiplex PCR, and TCRdb kept only the in-frame ones, dropping some. The sample lists about 140,000 clones, roughly three quarters seen once, with around 2.9% in the top ten. Overall study findings and caveats: A later analysis linked a missense DCLRE1C variant to TCR beta V- and J-gene trimming. Per a prior analysis, the majority of TCR beta V segments were productive roughly 87% or roughly 30% of the time.

The sequenced sample consisted of PBMCs. This clonotype was obtained from a female donor in good health and CMV-seronegative.

The CDR3 reads CAWQAGDTQYF. CDR3 DNA: TGTGCCTGGCAGGCGGGGGATACGCAGTATTTT. This chain joins TRBV30 and TRBJ2-3; D may be TRBD2 (6 bases). CDR1 is GTSNPN and CDR2 is SVGIG in the germline V gene (reference sequence). The CDR3 loop spans 11 amino acids. V was trimmed by 5 bases and J by 6 bases, leaving 9 bases between them.